The 10 T cell receptor beta chains given below trace back to one sample, sequenced in a study of cytotoxic CD8 clonotypes in ibrutinib-treated CLL. Here immunoSEQ multiplex PCR was the method, and the copy in TCRdb shows in-frame clones only, minus some. The repertoire holds over 70,000 clones, roughly 80% seen once, with 4.8% in the top ten. The sample here was PBMCs, taken after 12 months of ibrutinib treatment. Receptor source: a human donor with chronic lymphocytic leukemia.

The chain recombines TRBV10-3 with TRBJ1-2; unclear D gene. The CDR3 consists of 13 residues. Per the germline V gene, CDR1 is ENHRY and CDR2 is SYGVKD. V was shortened by 4 bases and J by 3 bases, with 9 bases between the two germline ends. CDR3 protein: CAISGVEDYGYTF. In nucleotides, the CDR3 is TGTGCCATCAGTGGGGTGGAAGACTATGGCTACACCTTC.

This clone came up once. The chain carries TRBV30 and TRBJ2-6, with D unclear. Germline CDR1 and CDR2: GTSNPN and SVGIG (reference sequence). This CDR3 region has 15 residues. V lost 2 bases and J 0 bases, leaving 8 bases between the germline ends. The DNA for the CDR3 is TGTGCCTGGAGTAACGGCCGCTCTGGGGCCAACGTCCTGACTTTC. As protein: CAWSNGRSGANVLTF.

The rearrangement uses TRBV18 and TRBJ2-3, with 7 bases lining up with TRBD1. CDR3 length equals 15 residues. V trimming: 3 bases; J trimming: 0 bases; junction bases outside the gene matches: 3. Germline loops: CDR1 KGHSH, CDR2 LQKENI. The CDR3 is CASSPGQRSTDTQYF. For the CDR3, the DNA is TGTGCCAGCTCACCGGGACAGCGCAGCACAGATACGCAGTATTTT.

This clone has only one observation. V and J are TRBV7-6 and TRBJ2-3, with D possibly matching TRBD1 (6 bases). CDR3 length: 15 residues. Between the trimmed V and J ends, which lost 5 bases and 4 bases, there was a span of 16 bases. Germline V gives CDR1 SGHVS, CDR2 FNYEAQ. The CDR3 sequence is CASSLQGGGADTQYF. CDR3 nucleotide sequence: TGTGCCAGCAGCCTCCAGGGTGGGGGCGCAGATACGCAGTATTTT.

This chain joins TRBV11-1 and TRBJ2-1; no reliable D call. The germline V gene encodes CDR1 SGHAT and CDR2 FQDESV (reference sequence). The CDR3 length is 11 residues. With 5 bases removed from V and 8 bases from J, the gap between germline ends came to 7 bases. The CDR3 loop is CASSRVDEQFF. Here the CDR3 DNA reads TGTGCCAGCAGCCGGGTGGATGAGCAGTTCTTC.

V usage is TRBV2 and J usage is TRBJ1-1; 7 bases fit TRBD1. The CDR3 has 16 amino acids. The V gene end was trimmed by 7 bases and the J gene end by 0 bases; junction bases not matched to a gene: 11. Germline V gene lookup returns CDR1 SNHLY and CDR2 FYNNEI. In DNA, the CDR3 is TGTGCCAGCACGGGGACAGACCGCCGAATGAACACTGAAGCTTTCTTT. The encoded protein is CASTGTDRRMNTEAFF.

This chain links TRBV5-1 with TRBJ1-2; D unclear. V gave up 4 bases and J gave up 1 base, with 11 bases separating them. The CDR3 length is 14 residues. Looked up from germline, CDR1 is SGHRS and CDR2 is YFSETQ. The CDR3 reads CASSTTDGNYGYTF. In DNA form, the CDR3 reads TGCGCCAGCAGCACAACTGACGGTAACTATGGCTACACCTTC.

J is TRBJ2-1 and V is TRBV11-1; no definite D call. Trimming removed 8 bases from V and 1 base from J, with 12 bases in between. Per germline, CDR1 SGHAT and CDR2 FQDESV (reference sequence). The CDR3 is made up of 14 amino acids. The CDR3 loop is CASLPSTSYNEQFF. The CDR3 nucleotides read TGTGCCAGCCTTCCCTCAACTTCCTACAATGAGCAGTTCTTC.

The chain has TRBV5-1 and TRBJ1-2, with D uncertain. CDR1 is SGHRS and CDR2 is YFSETQ in the germline V gene. V was trimmed by 4 bases and J by 5 bases, leaving 12 bases between them. The CDR3 runs to 13 residues. The chain's CDR3 is CASSTGPEYGYTF. Here the CDR3 DNA reads TGCGCCAGCAGCACCGGGCCCGAGTATGGCTACACCTTC.

This clone was observed a single time. The CDR3 reads CASSLITGTADTQYF. The CDR3 DNA is TGTGCCAGCAGCTTAATTACTGGGACGGCAGATACGCAGTATTTT. J is TRBJ2-3 and V is TRBV7-3; tentatively, D is TRBD1 or TRBD2 (5 bases each). CDR3 length equals 15 residues. The V and J ends lost 1 base and 4 bases respectively, with 12 bases between them. Germline CDR1 reads SGHTA; CDR2 reads FQGTGA.